These 8 T cell receptor beta chains were all obtained from the same sample, sequenced in a study of blood T cell repertoires in COVID-19. Here immunoSEQ multiplex PCR was the method, and the copy in TCRdb shows in-frame clones only, minus some. The sample carries approximately 82,000 clones, around 82% recorded once. The source material was peripheral blood. The receptors here all came from an older woman with acute or convalescent COVID-19.

V gene TRBV7-9 combines with J gene TRBJ1-2; 9 bases agree with TRBD1. V shed 2 bases and J 8 bases; nucleotides not matched to a gene: 3. The CDR3 totals 13 residues. In germline, CDR1 is SEHNR, CDR2 FQNEAQ (reference sequence). The CDR3 spells CASSLRTGVGYTF. For the CDR3, the DNA is TGTGCCAGCAGCTTACGGACAGGGGTCGGCTACACCTTC.

The chain recombines TRBV6-5 with TRBJ1-6; 7 bases fit TRBD1. V lost 7 bases and J lost 7; bases outside the gene matches: 7. The CDR3 is 14 amino acids. The V gene's germline CDR1 is MNHEY and CDR2 SVGAGI. The CDR3 is CASNPTGSNSPLHF. The CDR3, as DNA: TGTGCCAGCAACCCGACAGGGAGCAATTCACCCCTCCACTTT.

This chain's CDR3 is CASPLGPGTPPQSGANVLTF. The CDR3, as DNA: TGTGCCAGCCCACTCGGCCCGGGGACTCCCCCCCAGTCTGGGGCCAACGTCCTGACTTTC. The chain uses TRBV7-4 and TRBJ2-6; a weak D match, TRBD2 (6 bases). The CDR3 runs to 20 residues. The ends were cut back, 8 bases at V and 1 base at J, with 27 bases in the middle. Germline CDR1 is SGHVT and CDR2 is SQSDAQ. The full variable domain, its missing parts supplied by reference TRBV7-4 and TRBJ2-6, is GAGVSQSPRYKVAKRGRDVALRCDSISGHVTLYWYRQTLGQGSEVLTYSQSDAQRDKSGRPSGRFSAERPERSVSTLKIQRTEQGDSAVYLCASPLGPGTPPQSGANVLTFGAGSRLTVL.

CDR3 residues: CASSFTRDYRTNQETQYF. The CDR3 region has the DNA TGCGCCAGCAGCTTTACCCGGGACTACCGCACAAACCAAGAGACCCAGTACTTC. The V gene is TRBV5-1, the J gene TRBJ2-5; 7 positions match TRBD2. V lost 2 bases to trimming and J lost 0 bases; unmatched junction nucleotides: 13. There are 18 residues in the CDR3. Germline V lookup: CDR1 SGHRS, CDR2 YFSETQ.

The rearrangement links TRBV5-1 to TRBJ1-2, with 7 bases that match TRBD1. V shed 3 bases, J shed 6 bases, and the junction held 5 bases outside the gene matches. This CDR3 contains 13 residues. CDR1 and CDR2 from the germline V gene are SGHRS and YFSETQ. The chain's CDR3 is CASSSQGDNGYTF. DNA of the CDR3: TGCGCCAGCAGCTCCCAGGGGGATAATGGCTACACCTTC.

To note about this clone: Mismatch with germline at one junction end may stem from a read error. The chain combines TRBV29-1 with TRBJ2-5; a weak D match, TRBD2 (6 bases). Germline loops: CDR1 SQVTM, CDR2 ANQGSEA. The CDR3 has 8 residues. The CDR3 coding sequence is TGCAGCGTCGCGGGACGCGACTTC. This encodes CSVAGRDF.

V gene TRBV6-5 combines with J gene TRBJ2-1; D gene unclear. CDR3 size: 12 residues. CDR1 MNHEY and CDR2 SVGAGI come from the germline V gene. V shed 10 bases and J shed 7 bases, with 14 bases lying between them. CDR3 loop: CATTRSGNEQFF. CDR3 coding DNA: TGTGCCACCACCCGGTCAGGAAATGAGCAGTTCTTC.

This chain joins TRBV6-2 or TRBV6-3 and TRBJ1-1, with 7 nucleotides matching TRBD1. CDR1 and CDR2 (germline): MNHEY, SVGEGT. CDR3 length: 15 residues. V trimming: 5 bases; J trimming: 8 bases; junction bases outside the gene matches: 14. In DNA, the CDR3 is TGTGCCAGCAGTCGTGGACAAGGGGGCTTGGGCGAAGCTTTCTTT. It specifies CASSRGQGGLGEAFF.